This TCR beta chain was observed in a study of spatial heterogeneity in lung cancer. Study overall: Each time, sequencing found more beta-chain sequences than alpha-chain sequences.

TCRdb reprocessed the 5' RACE reads with MiXCR, giving one entry per CDR3 protein. The sample consists of 17,000 or so distinct CDR3 sequences, about 9% of them appearing once. Per germline, CDR1 DFQATT and CDR2 SNEGSKA (reference sequence). The CDR3 has 11 residues. V shed 3 bases and J shed 0 bases, with 3 bases lying between them. Time point given: blood at routine non-recurrence follow-up after resection. Unsorted samples of tumor, nontumor lung or frozen PBMC had their whole RNA sequenced. The chain has TRBV20-1 and TRBJ2-7; D remains unclear. The sequence was obtained from a female donor with early-stage non-small cell lung cancer. The sample here was PBMCs, taken at follow-up. Here the CDR3 reads CSASDSYEQYF. The CDR3 nucleotides read TGCAGTGCTAGCGACTCCTACGAGCAGTACTTC.